This T cell receptor beta chain was sequenced in a study of blood T cell repertoires in COVID-19. Looking at the study overall: Acute and convalescent COVID-19 specimens originated in the United States, Italy and Spain. T cells, B-cell-depleted T cells, or PBMCs provided the cDNA or gDNA that served as material.

Germline V gene lookup returns CDR1 LGHNA and CDR2 YSLEER. The CDR3 covers 15 residues. The V and J ends lost 3 bases and 1 base respectively, with 9 bases between them. In the authors' workflow: Nucleated cell number was recorded as an estimate derived from reference gene primer amplification. Method: immunoSEQ multiplex PCR; TCRdb's copy keeps in-frame clones and lacks some. D and trimming were read from the DNA, whereas the V and J calls and clone size are those reported in that table. The table lists about 45,000 clones, around 80% of them singletons, with about 20% in the top ten. This chain joins TRBV4-3 and TRBJ1-4; D ambiguous. Sample: peripheral blood. This sequence was found in a man between 65 and 85 years old with acute or convalescent COVID-19. This CDR3 is CASSQSTGTNEKLFF. The DNA for the CDR3 is TGCGCCAGCAGCCAGAGTACGGGAACTAATGAAAAACTGTTTTTT.